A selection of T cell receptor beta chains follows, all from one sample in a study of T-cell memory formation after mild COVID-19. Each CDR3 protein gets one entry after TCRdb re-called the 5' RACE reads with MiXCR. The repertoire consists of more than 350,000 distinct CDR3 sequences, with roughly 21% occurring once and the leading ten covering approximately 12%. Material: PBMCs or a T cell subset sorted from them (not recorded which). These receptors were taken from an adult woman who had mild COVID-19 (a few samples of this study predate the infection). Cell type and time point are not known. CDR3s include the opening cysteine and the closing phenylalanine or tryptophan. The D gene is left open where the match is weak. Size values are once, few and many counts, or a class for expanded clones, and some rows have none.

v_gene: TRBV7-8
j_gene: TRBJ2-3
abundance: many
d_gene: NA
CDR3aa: CASSLIGGGHITDTQYF
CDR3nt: TGTGCCAGCAGCTTAATCGGTGGGGGCCACATCACAGATACGCAGTATTTT

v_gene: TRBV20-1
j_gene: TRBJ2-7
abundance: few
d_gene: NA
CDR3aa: CSASGGNYEQYF
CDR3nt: TGCAGTGCTTCGGGGGGCAACTACGAGCAGTACTTC

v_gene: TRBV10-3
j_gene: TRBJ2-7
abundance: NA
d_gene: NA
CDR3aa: CAISEGQFYEQYF
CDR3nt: TGTGCCATCAGTGAGGGACAGTTCTACGAGCAGTACTTC

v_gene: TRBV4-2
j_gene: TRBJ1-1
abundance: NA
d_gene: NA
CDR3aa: CASSRRQEGTEAYF
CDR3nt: TGTGCCAGCAGCCGCCGACAGGAGGGTACTGAAGCTTACTTT

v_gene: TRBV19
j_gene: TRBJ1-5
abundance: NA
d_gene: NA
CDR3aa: CASSTLRQPQHF
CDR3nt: TGTGCCAGTAGCACCCTGCGGCAGCCCCAGCATTTT

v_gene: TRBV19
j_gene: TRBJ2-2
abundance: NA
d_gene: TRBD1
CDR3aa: CASLEGQGFTWDTGELFF
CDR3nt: TGTGCCAGTCTGGAAGGACAGGGATTCACCTGGGACACCGGGGAGCTGTTTTTT

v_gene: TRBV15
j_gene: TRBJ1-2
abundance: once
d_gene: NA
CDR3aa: CATSRGDVKDF
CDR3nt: TGTGCCACCAGCAGAGGGGACGTAAAGGACTTC

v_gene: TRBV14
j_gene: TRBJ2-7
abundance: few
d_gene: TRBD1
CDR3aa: CASSQGTGGSYEQYF
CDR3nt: TGTGCCAGCAGCCAGGGGACAGGGGGATCCTACGAGCAGTACTTC

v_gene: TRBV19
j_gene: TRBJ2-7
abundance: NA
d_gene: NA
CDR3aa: CASSINDFGQSHEQYF
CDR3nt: TGTGCCAGTAGTATAAACGATTTTGGACAGTCCCACGAGCAGTACTTC

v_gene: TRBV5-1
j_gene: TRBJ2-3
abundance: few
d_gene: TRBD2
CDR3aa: CASSSRGGDTQYF
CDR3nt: TGCGCCAGCAGCTCCCGGGGGGGAGATACGCAGTATTTT

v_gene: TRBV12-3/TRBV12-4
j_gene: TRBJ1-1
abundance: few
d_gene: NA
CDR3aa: CASSLTGRVTEAFF
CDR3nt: TGTGCCAGCAGTTTGACAGGCCGGGTAACTGAAGCTTTCTTT

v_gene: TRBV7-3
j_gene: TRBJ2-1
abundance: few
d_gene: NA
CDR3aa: CASSPSGGLNEQFF
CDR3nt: TGTGCCAGCAGCCCTTCCGGGGGCCTTAATGAGCAGTTCTTC

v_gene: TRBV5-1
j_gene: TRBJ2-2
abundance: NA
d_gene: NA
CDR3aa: CASSLPAGELFF
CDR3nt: TGCGCCAGCAGCTTGCCGGCCGGGGAGCTGTTTTTT

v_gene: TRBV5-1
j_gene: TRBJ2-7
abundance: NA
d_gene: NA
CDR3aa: CASSLNGYEQYF
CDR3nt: TGCGCCAGCAGCTTAAACGGGTACGAGCAGTACTTC

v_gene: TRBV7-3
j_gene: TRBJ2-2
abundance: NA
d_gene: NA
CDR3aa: CASSLSRRSNTGELFF
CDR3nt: TGTGCCAGCAGCTTATCGCGCCGATCCAACACCGGGGAGCTGTTTTTT

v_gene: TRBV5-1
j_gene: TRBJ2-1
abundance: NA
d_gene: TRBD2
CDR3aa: CASSLVLAGGTNEQFF
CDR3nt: TGCGCCAGCAGCTTGGTTCTAGCGGGGGGTACCAATGAGCAGTTCTTC

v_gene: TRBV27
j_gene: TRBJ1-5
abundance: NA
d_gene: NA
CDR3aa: CASSLVGEPQHF
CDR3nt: TGTGCCAGCAGTTTAGTGGGAGAGCCCCAGCATTTT